This T cell receptor (beta chain) stems from a study of cytomegalovirus exposure and HLA in healthy donors. Overall study results and limits: Another analysis was done later, and it associated more than 15,000 TCR beta sequences with HLA alleles at 0.05 false discovery rate. Sequencing artifact likely explains a cluster of highly shared sequence variants.

PCR primers comprised 60 Vbeta and 13 Jbeta primers. Some clones are missing from TCRdb's copy, which holds only in-frame ones; the method was immunoSEQ multiplex PCR. Reported are about 130,000 clones; the ten largest clones contain about 1.7%. On this clone: Its matching antigen is unknown.

The TCR sequence derives from a man aged 18 to 29 in good health and CMV-seronegative. Sample: PBMCs.

The CDR3, as DNA: TGTGCCAGCAGCTTAGGGGCTGTCGAGCAGTACTTC. This gives the protein CASSLGAVEQYF. The V and J genes are TRBV7-2 and TRBJ2-7; no clear D gene. CDR3 length: 12 residues. Germline CDR1 and CDR2: SGHTA and FQGNSA. The ends were cut back, 1 base at V and 6 bases at J, with 7 bases in the middle.